Below are 11 T cell receptor beta chains sequenced from a single sample in a study of Ad26.COV2.S vaccination and SARS-CoV-2 variants. Clones were read by immunoSEQ multiplex PCR, and TCRdb kept only the in-frame ones, dropping some. The sample holds fewer than 55,000 clones, about 83% seen once. This sample comprised peripheral blood, obtained after recovery from COVID-19. These receptors were taken from a human donor who had recovered from COVID-19.

The rearrangement links TRBV25-1 to TRBJ1-2, with 7 bases identical to TRBD1. CDR3 size: 14 residues. Looked up from germline, CDR1 is MGHDK and CDR2 is SYGVNS. The ends lost 6 bases at V and 6 bases at J; junction bases unmatched: 10. The CDR3 nucleotides are TGTGCCAGCAGCGATGAAAGAGACAGGGATGGCTACACCTTC. Translated: CASSDERDRDGYTF.

The V call is TRBV6-4, the J call TRBJ2-1; TRBD2 aligns across 7 bases. Trimming cost V 4 bases and J 0 bases; bases outside gene matches: 6. From germline, CDR1 is MRHNA and CDR2 SNTAGT. The CDR3 runs 16 residues. This CDR3 is CASSGTSVSSYNEQFF. The CDR3 DNA is TGTGCCAGCAGTGGTACTAGCGTAAGCTCCTACAATGAGCAGTTCTTC.

The chain employs TRBV5-5 and TRBJ1-1; the match to TRBD1 covers 7 bases. V lost 0 bases, J lost 0 bases, and 8 bases stayed unmatched. CDR3 length: 17 amino acids. Germline CDR1 and CDR2: SGHKS and YYEKEE (reference sequence). CDR3 in DNA: TGTGCCAGCAGCTTGGGACAGGGAAAAGGGATGAACACTGAAGCTTTCTTT. This gives the protein CASSLGQGKGMNTEAFF.

The chain couples TRBV6-6 to TRBJ2-5, with D possibly being TRBD2 (5 bases). The germline V gene has CDR1 MNHNY and CDR2 SVGAGI (reference sequence). Trimming pared 11 bases from V and 7 bases from J, leaving 5 bases between. The CDR3 consists of 8 residues. The CDR3 nucleotides are TGTGCCGCGGGGACCCAGTACTTC. It yields the protein CAAGTQYF.

As to this clone: A junction end diverges from the germline sequence, so it may reflect a read error. The chain links TRBV12-3 or TRBV12-4 to TRBJ1-2; D uncertain. The CDR3 is made up of 11 amino acids. The CDR3 spells CASSLMGITFF. The CDR3 DNA reads as TGTGCCAGCAGTTTAATGGGCATCACCTTCTTC.

The rearrangement links TRBV30 to TRBJ2-1; 10 bases match TRBD2. Trimming at V came to 3 bases and at J to 2 bases, leaving 7 bases not matched to a gene. The CDR3 extends over 16 amino acids. Germline V gene data show CDR1 as GTSNPN and CDR2 as SVGIG (reference sequence). This CDR3 is CAWRTGAGGPYNEQFF. The CDR3 region has the DNA TGTGCCTGGAGAACTGGAGCGGGAGGGCCCTACAATGAGCAGTTCTTC.

The chain links TRBV2 to TRBJ2-5, with D tentatively TRBD2 (5 bases). The CDR3 is made up of 11 amino acids. Trimming took off 8 bases at V and 5 bases at J, with 9 bases between the two ends. Germline lookup yields CDR1 SNHLY and CDR2 FYNNEI. The CDR3 here is CASVRGETQYF. The DNA of the CDR3 is TGTGCCAGCGTTCGCGGGGAGACCCAGTACTTC.

The chain links TRBV4-2 to TRBJ2-2; D is perhaps TRBD2 (6 bases). Trimming shortened V by 8 bases and J by 3 bases, and 22 bases separated the two germline ends. Germline CDR1 reads LGHNA; CDR2 reads YNFKEQ. This CDR3 is built from 17 residues. The CDR3 region is CASVAQLRRGDTGELFF. CDR3 bases: TGTGCCAGCGTCGCCCAGTTAAGGCGGGGAGACACCGGGGAGCTGTTTTTT.

This clone was seen more than once but under ten times. The CDR3 region is CASSPPNQPQHF. CDR3 bases: TGTGCCAGCTCACCACCGAATCAGCCCCAGCATTTT. This chain links TRBV18 with TRBJ1-5; D not resolved. V lost 0 bases to trimming and J lost 4 bases, with 1 base between them. CDR1 KGHSH and CDR2 LQKENI come from the germline V gene. The CDR3 spans 12 residues.

This clone was seen a few times. The chain joins TRBV14 to TRBJ2-5; D call uncertain. CDR1 is SGHDN, CDR2 FVKESK, per germline. This CDR3 spans 13 amino acids. V lost 5 bases and J lost 1, with 8 bases in between. CDR3 DNA sequence: TGTGCCAGCAGCAGAGGTCGCCAAGAGACCCAGTACTTC. Translated, it gives CASSRGRQETQYF.

The rearrangement links TRBV29-1 to TRBJ1-1; a weak D match, TRBD1 (5 bases). Trimming pared 4 bases from V and 4 bases from J, leaving 13 bases between. CDR3 length: 13 residues. Per germline, CDR1 SQVTM and CDR2 ANQGSEA. CDR3 protein: CSVARGAGTEAFF. The CDR3 nucleotides are TGCAGCGTTGCCCGGGGCGCGGGCACTGAAGCTTTCTTT.